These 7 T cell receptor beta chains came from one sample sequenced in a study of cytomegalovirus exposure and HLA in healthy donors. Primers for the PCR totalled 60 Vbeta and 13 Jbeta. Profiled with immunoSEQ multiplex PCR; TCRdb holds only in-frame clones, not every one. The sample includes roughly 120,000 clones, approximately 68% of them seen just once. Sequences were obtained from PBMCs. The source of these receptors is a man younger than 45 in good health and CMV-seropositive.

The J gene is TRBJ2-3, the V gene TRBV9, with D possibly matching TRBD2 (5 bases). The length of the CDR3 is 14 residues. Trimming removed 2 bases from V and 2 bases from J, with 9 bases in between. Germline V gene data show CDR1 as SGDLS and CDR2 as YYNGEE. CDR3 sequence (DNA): TGTGCCAGCAGCGTGAGGGTCTCCACAGATACGCAGTATTTT. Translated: CASSVRVSTDTQYF.

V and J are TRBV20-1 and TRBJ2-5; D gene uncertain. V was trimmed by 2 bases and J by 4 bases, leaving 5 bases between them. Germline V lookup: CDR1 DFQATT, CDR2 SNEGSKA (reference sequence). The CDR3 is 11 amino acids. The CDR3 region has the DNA TGCAGTGCTAGATTCTTAGAGACCCAGTACTTC. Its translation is CSARFLETQYF.

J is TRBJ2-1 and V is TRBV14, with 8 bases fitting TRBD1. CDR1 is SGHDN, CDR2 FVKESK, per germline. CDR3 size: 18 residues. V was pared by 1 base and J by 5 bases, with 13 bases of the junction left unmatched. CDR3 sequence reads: CASSQGDRGPYIDNEQFF. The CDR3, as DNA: TGTGCCAGCAGCCAAGGCGACAGGGGACCCTACATCGACAATGAGCAGTTCTTC.

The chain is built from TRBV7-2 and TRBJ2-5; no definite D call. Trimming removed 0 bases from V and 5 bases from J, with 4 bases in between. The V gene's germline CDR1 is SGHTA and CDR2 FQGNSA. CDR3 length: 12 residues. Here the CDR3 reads CASSLAEETQYF. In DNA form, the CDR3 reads TGTGCCAGCAGCTTAGCTGAGGAGACCCAGTACTTC. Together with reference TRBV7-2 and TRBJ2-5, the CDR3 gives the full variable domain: GAGVSQSPSNKVTEKGKDVELRCDPISGHTALYWYRQSLGQGLEFLIYFQGNSAPDKSGLPSDRFSAERTGGSVSTLTIQRTQQEDSAVYLCASSLAEETQYFGPGTRLLVL.

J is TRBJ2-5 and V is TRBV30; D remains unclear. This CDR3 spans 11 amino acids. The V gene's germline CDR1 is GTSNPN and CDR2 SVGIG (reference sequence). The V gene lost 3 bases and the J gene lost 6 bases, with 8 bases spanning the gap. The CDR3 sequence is CAWRDWQTQYF. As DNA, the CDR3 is TGTGCCTGGAGAGACTGGCAGACCCAGTACTTC.

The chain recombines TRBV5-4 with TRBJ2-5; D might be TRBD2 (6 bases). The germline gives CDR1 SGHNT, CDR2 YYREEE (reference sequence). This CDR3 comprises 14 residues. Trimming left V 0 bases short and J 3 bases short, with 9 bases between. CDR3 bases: TGTGCCAGCAGCTTGGGCGGGGTGAAAGAGACCCAGTACTTC. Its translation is CASSLGGVKETQYF.

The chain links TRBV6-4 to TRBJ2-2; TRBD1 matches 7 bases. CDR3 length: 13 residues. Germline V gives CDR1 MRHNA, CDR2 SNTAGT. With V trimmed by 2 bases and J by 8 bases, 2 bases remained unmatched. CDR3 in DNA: TGTGCCAGCAGTGACGGGACAGTGGGGGAGCTGTTTTTT. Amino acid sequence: CASSDGTVGELFF.